The present T cell receptor (beta chain) was sequenced within a study of blood T cell repertoires in COVID-19. Study as a whole: The United States, Italy and Spain supplied acute and convalescent COVID-19 samples. Sources were T cells, B-cell-depleted T cells, or PBMCs; the material itself was cDNA or gDNA.

The length of the CDR3 is 15 residues. Germline values: CDR1 LNHDA, CDR2 SQIVND (reference sequence). With V trimmed by 3 bases and J by 7 bases, 8 bases remained unmatched. Original analysis: Using reference gene primer amplification, nucleated cell counts were estimated. TCRdb's table, derived via immunoSEQ multiplex PCR, lists solely in-frame clones and lacks some. The DNA was the basis for D and trimming; V, J and clone size are from that table. The sample includes about 58,000 clones, 85% to 90% of them seen just once. Specimen: peripheral blood. This sequence originates from a man aged 60-69 years with acute or convalescent COVID-19. The chain joins TRBV19 to TRBJ1-4; 7 bases fit TRBD1. The CDR3 region is CASSITGDSAEKLFF. CDR3 coding DNA: TGTGCCAGTAGTATTACAGGGGATTCGGCTGAAAAACTGTTTTTT. The full variable domain, completed using reference TRBV19 and TRBJ1-4, is DGGITQSPKYLFRKEGQNVTLSCEQNLNHDAMYWYRQDPGQGLRLIYYSQIVNDFQKGDIAEGYSVSREKKESFPLTVTSAQKNPTAFYLCASSITGDSAEKLFFGSGTQLSVL.